Sequencing of this T cell receptor (beta chain) was carried out in a study of blood T cell repertoires in COVID-19. Study overall: The samples span acute and convalescent COVID-19 from the United States, Italy and Spain.

Seattle's enrolled individuals joined amid active infection and were then monitored longitudinally. Authors' analysis steps: Estimated nucleated cell counts came from reference gene primer amplification. Profiling relied on immunoSEQ multiplex PCR, and the TCRdb table lists in-frame clones only, not all of them. V and J calls and clone size follow that table, whereas D and trimming were derived from the DNA. The repertoire includes tens of thousands of clones, 65% to 90% of them detected once, and 6.9% sits in the top ten. This clone was detected only a few times. The material sequenced was peripheral blood. This TCR was sampled from a man under 40 with COVID-19, enrolled during active disease.

The DNA of the CDR3 is TGCGCCAGCAGTCTTTCCGGCGACAAGGGGGTCTACGAGCAGTACTTC. This gives the protein CASSLSGDKGVYEQYF. The chain carries TRBV23-1 and TRBJ2-7; weak D call: TRBD1 (6 bases). TRBV23-1 is given ORF status, its function remaining uncertain. V lost 4 bases and J lost 3, with 19 bases in between. This CDR3 region has 16 residues.